The next 9 T cell receptor beta chains were all read from a single sample in a study of cytomegalovirus exposure and HLA in healthy donors. The assay was immunoSEQ multiplex PCR, and TCRdb's table has in-frame clones only and misses some. Among more than 200,000 clones listed, less than 95% were seen once. The sequenced sample consisted of PBMCs. These receptor sequences come from a woman in her 30s in good health and CMV-seronegative.

V usage is TRBV29-1 and J usage is TRBJ2-7, with D uncertain. The CDR3 sequence is 14 residues long. Trimming pared 4 bases from V and 5 bases from J, leaving 18 bases between. From germline, CDR1 is SQVTM and CDR2 ANQGSEA. The DNA for the CDR3 is TGCAGCGTTGCAAAGGGAATTAAAGGAGACGAGCAGTACTTC. Translating it yields CSVAKGIKGDEQYF.

The chain combines TRBV15 with TRBJ2-1; 7 nucleotides align to TRBD2. The CDR3 sequence is 15 residues long. V shed 0 bases, J shed 5 bases, and the junction held 4 bases outside the gene matches. CDR1 is LNHNV and CDR2 is YYDKDF in the germline V gene (reference sequence). The DNA for the CDR3 is TGTGCCACCAGCAGAGATATTGCGGGGGACAATGAGCAGTTCTTC. This sequence encodes CATSRDIAGDNEQFF. Filled out from reference TRBV15 and TRBJ2-1, the complete variable domain reads DAMVIQNPRYQVTQFGKPVTLSCSQTLNHNVMYWYQQKSSQAPKLLFHYYDKDFNNEADTPDNFQSRRPNTSFCFLDIRSPGLGDTAMYLCATSRDIAGDNEQFFGPGTRLTVL.

The rearrangement links TRBV14 to TRBJ2-1, with 12 bases matching TRBD2. CDR3 length: 17 residues. Unmatched junction bases numbered 5, after V lost 1 base and J lost 4 bases. The germline CDR1 and CDR2 sequences are SGHDN and FVKESK. The CDR3 nucleotides read TGTGCCAGCAGCCAAGTATTAGGACTAGCGGGGTACAATGAGCAGTTCTTC. It encodes CASSQVLGLAGYNEQFF. Based on the CDR3 plus reference TRBV14 and TRBJ2-1, the full variable domain is EAGVTQFPSHSVIEKGQTVTLRCDPISGHDNLYWYRRVMGKEIKFLLHFVKESKQDESGMPNNRFLAERTGGTYSTLKVQPAELEDSGVYFCASSQVLGLAGYNEQFFGPGTRLTVL.

J is TRBJ1-4 and V is TRBV27; maybe TRBD1 (5 bases). The CDR3 has 17 amino acids. Trimming removed 5 bases from V and 10 bases from J, with 26 bases in between. CDR1 is MNHEY and CDR2 is SMNVEV in the germline V gene (reference sequence). The CDR3 coding sequence is TGTGCCAGCAGTCCGGACCGGGGGATGGGGAAGTTGAGAAAACTGTTTTTT. It is translated as CASSPDRGMGKLRKLFF.

The chain couples TRBV6-5 to TRBJ2-7; the match to TRBD2 covers 9 bases. V lost 3 bases to trimming and J lost 5 bases; unmatched junction nucleotides: 11. The CDR3 is 16 residues long. Germline CDR1 MNHEY, CDR2 SVGAGI. In DNA form, the CDR3 reads TGTGCCAGCAGTTATGCATTTGTAGCGGGAGAAAACGAGCAGTACTTC. Protein product: CASSYAFVAGENEQYF.

This chain joins TRBV28 and TRBJ1-1, with D possibly being TRBD1 (5 bases). Deletions cut 5 bases from V and 0 bases from J, with 7 bases between. Per germline, CDR1 MDHEN and CDR2 SYDVKM. The CDR3 covers 13 residues. CDR3 region: CASSGGMNTEAFF. Written as DNA, the CDR3 is TGTGCCAGCAGTGGGGGTATGAACACTGAAGCTTTCTTT. The full variable domain, completed using reference TRBV28 and TRBJ1-1, is DVKVTQSSRYLVKRTGEKVFLECVQDMDHENMFWYRQDPGLGLRLIYFSYDVKMKEKGDIPEGYSVSREKKERFSLILESASTNQTSMYLCASSGGMNTEAFFGQGTRLTVV.

V gene TRBV2 combines with J gene TRBJ2-3, with a tentative D call TRBD2 (6 bases). Trimming left V 3 bases short and J 0 bases short, with 19 bases between. The CDR3 covers 18 residues. The V gene's germline CDR1 is SNHLY and CDR2 FYNNEI. In DNA form, the CDR3 reads TGTGCCAGCAGTGAGGGGCCCGCGGGGCGGTCTAGCACAGATACGCAGTATTTT. Translating it yields CASSEGPAGRSSTDTQYF.

The chain recombines TRBV6-5 with TRBJ1-1; D possibly corresponds to TRBD1 (5 bases). The CDR3 totals 15 residues. Germline lookup yields CDR1 MNHEY and CDR2 SVGAGI. V shed 0 bases and J shed 8 bases, with 16 bases lying between them. The CDR3 bases are TGTGCCAGCAGTTACTCGGCGGCCACCGGGACCGAAGCTTTCTTT. Translated, it gives CASSYSAATGTEAFF.

The CDR3 is CASSSQVMRENYNEQFF. The DNA for the CDR3 is TGTGCCAGCAGCTCCCAGGTCATGCGGGAGAACTACAATGAGCAGTTCTTC. The V gene is TRBV7-9, the J gene TRBJ2-1; 7 positions agree with TRBD2. This CDR3 region has 17 residues. J was trimmed by 3 bases and V by 4 bases; bases with no gene match: 12. Germline CDR1 and CDR2: SEHNR and FQNEAQ (reference sequence).